A single sample is the source of the 27 T cell receptor beta chains below, sequenced in a study of TIL therapy for anti-PD-1-resistant metastatic lung cancer. This was the immunoSEQ v3 assay. Profiled with immunoSEQ multiplex PCR; TCRdb holds only in-frame clones, not every one. The table shows tens of thousands of clones, with approximately 63% occurring only once. Specified time point: pre-treatment sample, taken before nivolumab and TIL therapy. The tumor samples were excised metastases, mostly pleural nodules or supraclavicular lymph nodes. Sequenced material: tumor tissue, taken at baseline. These receptors were obtained from a woman aged 30 to 85 with non-small cell lung cancer.

The chain uses TRBV7-9 and TRBJ1-5; weak D call: TRBD1 (6 bases). This CDR3 has 13 amino acids. Trimming took 4 bases from V and 10 from J, leaving 14 bases between them. CDR1 is SEHNR and CDR2 is FQNEAQ in the germline V gene (reference sequence). This chain's CDR3 is CASSSQGGSPQHF. The CDR3 DNA is TGTGCCAGCAGCTCACAGGGAGGAAGCCCCCAGCATTTT.

This clone occurred once. V is TRBV2 and J is TRBJ1-4, with 12 bases identical to TRBD1. The CDR3 contains 16 residues. Germline V gives CDR1 SNHLY, CDR2 FYNNEI. Losses at the gene ends were 5 bases for V and 1 base for J; bases not matched to a gene: 2. The CDR3 loop is CASSRDRGRTNEKLFF. In DNA, the CDR3 is TGTGCCAGCAGTAGGGACAGGGGGCGAACTAATGAAAAACTGTTTTTT.

The V and J genes are TRBV6-5 and TRBJ1-1; D possibly corresponds to TRBD1 (6 bases). CDR1 MNHEY and CDR2 SVGAGI come from the germline V gene. The CDR3 consists of 12 residues. V lost 6 bases, J lost 7 bases, and 12 bases lay in between. The CDR3 here is CASRTTQGEAFF. The CDR3, as DNA: TGTGCCAGCAGGACAACACAGGGTGAAGCTTTCTTT.

The V and J genes are TRBV5-6 and TRBJ1-1, with D unclear. This CDR3 spans 13 amino acids. V lost 3 bases and J lost 5, with 11 bases in between. Germline CDR1 SGHDT, CDR2 YYEEEE. The DNA for the CDR3 is TGTGCCAGCAGCTCGAGGGTGGGAACTGAAGCTTTCTTT. The encoded protein is CASSSRVGTEAFF.

This clone was observed once. The chain has TRBV11-2 and TRBJ1-3; D gene unclear. Trimming took 5 bases from V and 0 from J, leaving 17 bases between them. Germline CDR1 is SGHAT and CDR2 is FQNNGV. The CDR3 totals 17 residues. The CDR3 is CASSRTQDLHSGNTIYF. The CDR3 DNA sequence: TGTGCCAGCAGCCGAACGCAGGACCTTCACTCTGGAAACACCATATATTTT.

The genes are TRBV12-5 and TRBJ2-7, with TRBD2 identical over 12 bases. Unmatched junction bases numbered 6, after V lost 6 bases and J lost 6 bases. The CDR3 contains 14 residues. Germline V gene sequence: CDR1 LGHNT, CDR2 FRNRAP. CDR3 amino acids: CASGTELAGGEQYF. The DNA of the CDR3 is TGTGCTAGTGGGACGGAACTAGCGGGAGGCGAGCAGTACTTC.

In this sample, this clone turned up a few times. The sample carries other DNA sequences with the same CDR3. The rearrangement links TRBV10-1 to TRBJ2-7; 7 bases match TRBD1. CDR3 length: 13 amino acids. Germline assignment: CDR1 WNHNN and CDR2 SYGVQD (reference sequence). After removal of 6 bases from V and 5 bases from J, the junction contained 7 bases not matched to a gene. The CDR3 coding sequence is TGCGCCAGCAGGCTAGACAGGGCCCACGAGCAGTACTTC. Its translation: CASRLDRAHEQYF.

V and J are TRBV6-5 and TRBJ2-5; tentative D call: TRBD1 (5 bases). The CDR3 consists of 13 residues. The V gene's germline CDR1 is MNHEY and CDR2 SVGAGI. V lost 6 bases, J lost 4 bases, and 12 bases lay in between. DNA for the CDR3: TGTGCCAGCAGGGCAGGGTGGGGAGAGACCCAGTACTTC. Its translation is CASRAGWGETQYF.

The chain is built from TRBV6-5 and TRBJ2-1, with 7 nucleotides matching TRBD2. The germline V gene has CDR1 MNHEY and CDR2 SVGAGI. The ends lost 8 bases at V and 8 bases at J; junction bases unmatched: 9. This CDR3 has 13 residues. CDR3 bases: TGTGCCAGCTTGGGGGGGAGCAGGGATGAGCAGTTCTTC. Encoded protein: CASLGGSRDEQFF.

The genes are TRBV29-1 and TRBJ2-5; D is perhaps TRBD1 (5 bases). The V and J ends lost 4 bases and 1 base respectively, with 7 bases between them. This CDR3 region has 12 residues. Looked up from germline, CDR1 is SQVTM and CDR2 is ANQGSEA. CDR3 residues: CSVGRAQETQYF. The CDR3 nucleotides read TGCAGCGTTGGCAGGGCCCAAGAGACCCAGTACTTC.

The chain couples TRBV5-4 to TRBJ2-3, with TRBD1 identical over 7 bases. Germline CDR1 and CDR2: SGHNT and YYREEE (reference sequence). Trimming cost V 7 bases and J 0 bases; bases outside gene matches: 8. This CDR3 spans 15 amino acids. The CDR3 coding sequence is TGTGCCAGCCAGAGTGAGACAGGGAGCACAGATACGCAGTATTTT. Residues: CASQSETGSTDTQYF.

V is TRBV19 and J is TRBJ2-3, with TRBD1 matching over 10 bases. CDR3 length: 16 residues. Trimming took 10 bases from V and 3 from J; bases not matched to a gene: 13. Germline V gives CDR1 LNHDA, CDR2 SQIVND (reference sequence). This CDR3 is CATSSKGQGWTDTQYF. For the CDR3, the DNA is TGTGCCACCTCCTCTAAGGGACAGGGGTGGACAGATACGCAGTATTTT.

The chain combines TRBV29-1 with TRBJ2-1, with TRBD2 matching over 11 bases. The CDR3 extends over 13 amino acids. Per the germline V gene, CDR1 is SQVTM and CDR2 is ANQGSEA. V gave up 6 bases and J gave up 3 bases; unmatched junction bases: 1. CDR3 loop: CSVGLAGYNEQFF. CDR3 nucleotide sequence: TGCAGCGTCGGACTAGCGGGCTACAATGAGCAGTTCTTC.

The chain has TRBV7-9 and TRBJ1-4; D unclear. There are 15 residues in the CDR3. Germline V lookup: CDR1 SEHNR, CDR2 FQNEAQ (reference sequence). V lost 1 base and J lost 4, with 10 bases in between. Written as DNA, the CDR3 is TGTGCCAGCAGCTTAGAGCGGTTTTTTAATGAAAAACTGTTTTTT. Translated: CASSLERFFNEKLFF.

The CDR3 region is CASSKGASEAFF. CDR3 in DNA: TGTGCCAGCAGCAAAGGAGCTTCCGAAGCTTTCTTT. This chain uses TRBV21-1 with TRBJ1-1. TRBV21-1 is a documented pseudogene. The CDR3 length is 12 residues.

V and J are TRBV5-1 and TRBJ2-1, with 9 bases aligning to TRBD1. J lost 6 bases, V lost 2 bases, and 6 bases had no gene match. In germline, CDR1 is SGHRS, CDR2 YFSETQ. CDR3 length: 15 residues. The CDR3 loop reads CASSLEGTGFNEQFF. As DNA, the CDR3 is TGCGCCAGCAGCTTAGAAGGGACAGGGTTCAATGAGCAGTTCTTC.

The rearrangement links TRBV7-9 to TRBJ2-2; a weak D match, TRBD2 (5 bases). Trimming stripped 6 bases from V and 6 bases from J, with 20 bases between. CDR3 length: 16 amino acids. Per the germline V gene, CDR1 is SEHNR and CDR2 is FQNEAQ (reference sequence). CDR3 nucleotide sequence: TGTGCCAGCAGTAGTGGAACGCTAGCTCAGTCCGGGGAGCTGTTTTTT. Translating it yields CASSSGTLAQSGELFF.

In its sample, this clone was seen a few times. The chain combines TRBV2 with TRBJ1-2; D is perhaps TRBD1 (5 bases). This CDR3 has 14 amino acids. Germline CDR1 is SNHLY and CDR2 is FYNNEI. The V end was cut by 1 base, the J end by 7 bases, with 13 bases between. This CDR3 reads CASSEEGTFTGYTF. CDR3 coding DNA: TGTGCCAGCAGTGAAGAAGGGACCTTTACTGGCTACACCTTC.

This clone was recorded once. The chain joins TRBV7-8 to TRBJ2-1, with 8 nucleotides matching TRBD2. Per the germline V gene, CDR1 is SGHVS and CDR2 is FQNEAQ. The trim removed 5 bases at V and 7 bases at J, leaving 13 bases unmatched. The CDR3 is 16 amino acids. As DNA, the CDR3 is TGTGCCAGCAGCCCGACTCAGCGGGAGTATGTGAATGAGCAGTTCTTC. This encodes CASSPTQREYVNEQFF. The full variable domain, completed using reference TRBV7-8 and TRBJ2-1, is GAGVSQSPRYKVAKRGQDVALRCDPISGHVSLFWYQQALGQGPEFLTYFQNEAQLDKSGLPSDRFFAERPEGSVSTLKIQRTQQEDSAVYLCASSPTQREYVNEQFFGPGTRLTVL.

The V and J genes are TRBV11-1 and TRBJ1-1; no clear D gene. The V end lost 2 bases, the J end lost 8 bases, and 9 bases lay between the germline ends. Germline CDR1 is SGHAT and CDR2 is FQDESV (reference sequence). The CDR3 length is 12 residues. The CDR3 nucleotides are TGTGCCAGCAGCTTATCTAGGAGAGAAGCTTTCTTT. Protein sequence: CASSLSRREAFF.

The V gene is TRBV10-1, the J gene TRBJ2-7; D gene unclear. Germline V gene sequence: CDR1 WNHNN, CDR2 SYGVQD (reference sequence). V dropped 3 bases and J dropped 8 bases, with 14 bases sitting between them. CDR3 length equals 13 residues. The CDR3 spells CASSETESRQQYF. Here the CDR3 DNA reads TGCGCCAGCAGTGAAACAGAGTCACGCCAGCAGTACTTC.

The V gene is TRBV25-1, the J gene TRBJ2-2, with D perhaps matching TRBD2 (6 bases). The CDR3 runs to 15 residues. From germline, CDR1 is MGHDK and CDR2 SYGVNS. Trimming shortened V by 1 base and J by 7 bases, and 13 bases separated the two germline ends. The CDR3 DNA is TGTGCCAGCAGTGAATCCTGGGGGGTCAGCGGGGAGCTGTTTTTT. Translating it yields CASSESWGVSGELFF.

This chain uses TRBV10-2 with TRBJ2-7; a possible D gene is TRBD1 (6 bases). The V gene's germline CDR1 is WSHSY and CDR2 SAAADI. The CDR3 contains 13 residues. Trimming stripped 1 base from V and 6 bases from J, with 10 bases between. CDR3 nucleotide sequence: TGCGCCAGCAGTGAGTATGGGGGCGGCGAGCAGTACTTC. Translation: CASSEYGGGEQYF.

The chain uses TRBV2 and TRBJ2-5, with a possible D match to TRBD1 (5 bases). The CDR3 spans 16 residues. The V gene lost 1 base and the J gene lost 1 base, with 13 bases spanning the gap. Germline V gene data show CDR1 as SNHLY and CDR2 as FYNNEI. CDR3 DNA sequence: TGTGCCAGCAGTGAAGGCAAAACAGGTGGCCAAGAGACCCAGTACTTC. Translated: CASSEGKTGGQETQYF.

The chain couples TRBV2 to TRBJ2-2; D call uncertain. The CDR3 has 16 amino acids. Trimming removed 5 bases at V and 4 bases at J, with 17 bases between. The V gene's germline CDR1 is SNHLY and CDR2 FYNNEI. The CDR3 is CASSNPRISVTGELFF. CDR3 coding DNA: TGTGCCAGCAGTAACCCGAGGATAAGCGTCACCGGGGAGCTGTTTTTT.

The chain combines TRBV11-2 with TRBJ2-5, with TRBD2 as a possible D gene (6 bases). The CDR3 covers 15 residues. Germline V gene sequence: CDR1 SGHAT, CDR2 FQNNGV. Trimming removed 1 base from V and 3 bases from J, with 12 bases in between. The CDR3 protein is CASSLGSGAKETQYF. CDR3 in DNA: TGTGCCAGCAGCTTAGGATCGGGAGCTAAAGAGACCCAGTACTTC.

V and J are TRBV30 and TRBJ2-7; D remains unclear. With 0 bases removed from V and 3 bases from J, the gap between germline ends came to 9 bases. Germline V lookup: CDR1 GTSNPN, CDR2 SVGIG (reference sequence). The CDR3 is 13 residues long. DNA for the CDR3: TGTGCCTGGAGTGTAAAAGGGCTCTACGAGCAGTACTTC. It encodes CAWSVKGLYEQYF.